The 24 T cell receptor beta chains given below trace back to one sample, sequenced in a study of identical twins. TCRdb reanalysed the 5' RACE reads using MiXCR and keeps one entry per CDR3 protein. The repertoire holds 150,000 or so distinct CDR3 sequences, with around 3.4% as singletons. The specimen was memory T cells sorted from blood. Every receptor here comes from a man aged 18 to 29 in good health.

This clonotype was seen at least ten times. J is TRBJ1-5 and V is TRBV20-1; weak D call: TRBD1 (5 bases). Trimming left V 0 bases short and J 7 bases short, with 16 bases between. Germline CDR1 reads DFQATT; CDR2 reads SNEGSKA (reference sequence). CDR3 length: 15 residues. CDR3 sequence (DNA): TGCAGTGCTAGAGATAATCAGGGTGCGGCACAGCCCCAGCATTTT. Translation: CSARDNQGAAQPQHF.

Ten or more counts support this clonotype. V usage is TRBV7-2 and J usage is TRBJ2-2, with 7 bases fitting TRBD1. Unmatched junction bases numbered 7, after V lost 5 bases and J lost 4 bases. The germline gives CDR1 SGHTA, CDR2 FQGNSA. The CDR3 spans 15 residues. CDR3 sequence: CASSPGGKTTGELFF. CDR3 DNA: TGTGCCAGCAGCCCAGGGGGTAAAACCACCGGGGAGCTGTTTTTT. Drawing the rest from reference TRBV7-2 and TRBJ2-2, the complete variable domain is GAGVSQSPSNKVTEKGKDVELRCDPISGHTALYWYRQSLGQGLEFLIYFQGNSAPDKSGLPSDRFSAERTGGSVSTLTIQRTQQEDSAVYLCASSPGGKTTGELFFGEGSRLTVL.

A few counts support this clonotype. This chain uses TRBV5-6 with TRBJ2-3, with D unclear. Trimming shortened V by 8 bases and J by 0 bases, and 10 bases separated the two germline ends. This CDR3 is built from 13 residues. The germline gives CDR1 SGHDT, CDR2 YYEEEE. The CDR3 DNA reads TGTGCCAGTGGCGCGGTAAGCACAGATACGCAGTATTTT. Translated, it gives CASGAVSTDTQYF. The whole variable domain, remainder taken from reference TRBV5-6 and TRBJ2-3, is DAGVTQSPTHLIKTRGQQVTLRCSPKSGHDTVSWYQQALGQGPQFIFQYYEEEERQRGNFPDRFSGHQFPNYSSELNVNALLLGDSALYLCASGAVSTDTQYFGPGTRLTVL.

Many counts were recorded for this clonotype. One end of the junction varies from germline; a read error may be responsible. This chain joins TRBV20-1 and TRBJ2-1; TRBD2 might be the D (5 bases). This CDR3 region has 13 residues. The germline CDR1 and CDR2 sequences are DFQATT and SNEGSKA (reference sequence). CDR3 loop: CSARGPGYNEQFF. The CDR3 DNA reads TGCAGTGCGAGAGGGCCGGGATACAATGAGCAGTTCTTC.

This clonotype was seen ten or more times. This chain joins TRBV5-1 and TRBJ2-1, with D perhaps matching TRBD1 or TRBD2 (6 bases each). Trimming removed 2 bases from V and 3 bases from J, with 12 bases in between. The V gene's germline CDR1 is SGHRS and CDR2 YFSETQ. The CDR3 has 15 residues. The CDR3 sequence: CASSLGGSGYNEQFF. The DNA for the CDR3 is TGCGCCAGCAGCTTAGGGGGGAGCGGCTACAATGAGCAGTTCTTC.

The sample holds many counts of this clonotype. Written as DNA, the CDR3 is TGTGCCACCAGCAGAGATCAGGGGGCATTTGGCTACACCTTC. Its translation is CATSRDQGAFGYTF. The chain combines TRBV15 with TRBJ1-2; 8 nucleotides align to TRBD1. The CDR3 has 14 amino acids. V lost 0 bases to trimming and J lost 7 bases; unmatched junction nucleotides: 4. Per the germline V gene, CDR1 is LNHNV and CDR2 is YYDKDF (reference sequence).

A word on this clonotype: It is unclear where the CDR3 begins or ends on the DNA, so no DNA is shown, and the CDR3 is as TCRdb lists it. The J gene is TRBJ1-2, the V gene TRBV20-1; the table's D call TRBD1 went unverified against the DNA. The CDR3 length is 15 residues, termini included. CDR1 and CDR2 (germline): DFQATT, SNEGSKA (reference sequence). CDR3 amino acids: CSATPSTGDPYGYTF.

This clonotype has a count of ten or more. DNA of the CDR3: TGTGCCAGCAGCCCGGGAGGGCCGAAGGCCGAGCAGTACTTC. It codes for CASSPGGPKAEQYF. The chain combines TRBV7-2 with TRBJ2-7, with 8 bases fitting TRBD2. Losses at the gene ends were 5 bases for V and 6 bases for J; bases not matched to a gene: 9. This CDR3 has 14 residues. CDR1 and CDR2 from the germline V gene are SGHTA and FQGNSA.

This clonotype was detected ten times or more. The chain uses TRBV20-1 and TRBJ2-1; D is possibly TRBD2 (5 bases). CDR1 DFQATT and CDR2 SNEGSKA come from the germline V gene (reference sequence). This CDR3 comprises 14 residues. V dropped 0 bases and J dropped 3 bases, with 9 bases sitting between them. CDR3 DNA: TGCAGTGCTAGAGAAGTAGCGTTCTACAATGAGCAGTTCTTC. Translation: CSAREVAFYNEQFF.

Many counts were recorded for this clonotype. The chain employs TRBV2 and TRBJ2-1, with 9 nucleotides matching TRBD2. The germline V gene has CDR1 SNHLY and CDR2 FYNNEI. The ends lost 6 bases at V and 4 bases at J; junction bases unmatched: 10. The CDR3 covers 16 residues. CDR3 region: CASSPTSGPRYNEQFF. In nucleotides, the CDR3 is TGTGCCAGCAGCCCGACTAGCGGACCAAGGTACAATGAGCAGTTCTTC.

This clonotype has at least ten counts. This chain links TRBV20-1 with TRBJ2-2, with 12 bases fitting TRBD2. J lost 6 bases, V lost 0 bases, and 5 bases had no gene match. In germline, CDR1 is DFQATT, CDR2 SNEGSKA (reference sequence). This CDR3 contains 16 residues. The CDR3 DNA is TGCAGTGCTAGAGATCAACTAGCGGGAGGTTCCGGGGAGCTGTTTTTT. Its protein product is CSARDQLAGGSGELFF.

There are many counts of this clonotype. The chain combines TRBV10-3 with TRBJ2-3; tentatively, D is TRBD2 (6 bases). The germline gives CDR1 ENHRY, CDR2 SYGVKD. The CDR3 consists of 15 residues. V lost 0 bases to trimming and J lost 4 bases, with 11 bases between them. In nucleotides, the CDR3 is TGTGCCATCAGTGAGTCGGGGGGAGACCCAGATACGCAGTATTTT. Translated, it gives CAISESGGDPDTQYF.

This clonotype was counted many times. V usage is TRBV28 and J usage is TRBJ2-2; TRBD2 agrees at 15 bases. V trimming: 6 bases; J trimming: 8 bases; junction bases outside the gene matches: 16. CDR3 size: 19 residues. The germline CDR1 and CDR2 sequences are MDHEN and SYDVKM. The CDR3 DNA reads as TGTGCCAGCAGCCGCCTCGGACTAGCGGGAGGGCCGCGTCCGGGGGAGCTGTTTTTT. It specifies CASSRLGLAGGPRPGELFF.

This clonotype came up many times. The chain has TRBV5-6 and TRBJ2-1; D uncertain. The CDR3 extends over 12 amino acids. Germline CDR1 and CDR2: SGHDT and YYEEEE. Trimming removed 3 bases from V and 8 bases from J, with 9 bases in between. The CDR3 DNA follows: TGTGCCAGCAGCTCGAGCAGCGATGAGCAGTTCTTC. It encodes CASSSSSDEQFF.

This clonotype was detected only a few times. This CDR3 is CASTLGGGRGNEQFF. The CDR3 DNA sequence: TGTGCCAGCACCTTAGGGGGGGGCCGGGGAAATGAGCAGTTCTTC. V and J are TRBV3-1 and TRBJ2-1; perhaps TRBD2 as D (7 bases). This CDR3 has 15 amino acids. The V gene's germline CDR1 is LGHDT and CDR2 YNNKEL (reference sequence). Trimming pared 7 bases from V and 7 bases from J, leaving 20 bases between.

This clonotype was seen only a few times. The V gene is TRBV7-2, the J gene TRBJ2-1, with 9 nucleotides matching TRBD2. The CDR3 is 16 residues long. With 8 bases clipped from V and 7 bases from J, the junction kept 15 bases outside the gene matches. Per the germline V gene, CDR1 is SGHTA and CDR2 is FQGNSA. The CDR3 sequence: CASGIVGGGGRNEQFF. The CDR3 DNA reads TGTGCCAGCGGGATCGTTGGCGGGGGGGGGAGAAATGAGCAGTTCTTC.

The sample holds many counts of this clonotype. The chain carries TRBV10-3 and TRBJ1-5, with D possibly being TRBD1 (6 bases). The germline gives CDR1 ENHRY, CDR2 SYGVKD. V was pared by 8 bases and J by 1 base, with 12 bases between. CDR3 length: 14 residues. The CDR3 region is CAIQDSKSNQPQHF. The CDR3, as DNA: TGTGCCATCCAGGACAGCAAAAGCAATCAGCCCCAGCATTTT.

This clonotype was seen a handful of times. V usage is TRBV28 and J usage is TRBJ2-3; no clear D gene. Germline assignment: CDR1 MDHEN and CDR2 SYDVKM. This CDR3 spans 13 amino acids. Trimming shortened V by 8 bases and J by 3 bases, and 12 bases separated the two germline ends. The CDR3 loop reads CASLLTATDTQYF. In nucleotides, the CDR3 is TGTGCCAGCCTCCTCACGGCAACAGATACGCAGTATTTT.

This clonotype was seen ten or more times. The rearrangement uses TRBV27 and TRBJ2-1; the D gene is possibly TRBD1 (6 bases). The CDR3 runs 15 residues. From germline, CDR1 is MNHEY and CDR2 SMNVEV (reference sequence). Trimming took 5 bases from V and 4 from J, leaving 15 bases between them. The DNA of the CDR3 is TGTGCCAGCAGTCTGACAGGTCCTGGTTACAATGAGCAGTTCTTC. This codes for CASSLTGPGYNEQFF.

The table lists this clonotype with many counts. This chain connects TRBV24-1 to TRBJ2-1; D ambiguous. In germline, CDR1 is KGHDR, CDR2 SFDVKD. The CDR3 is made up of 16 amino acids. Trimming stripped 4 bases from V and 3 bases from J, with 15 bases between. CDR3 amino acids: CATSDHRTLLYNEQFF. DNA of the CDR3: TGTGCCACCAGTGACCACCGGACCCTCCTCTACAATGAGCAGTTCTTC.

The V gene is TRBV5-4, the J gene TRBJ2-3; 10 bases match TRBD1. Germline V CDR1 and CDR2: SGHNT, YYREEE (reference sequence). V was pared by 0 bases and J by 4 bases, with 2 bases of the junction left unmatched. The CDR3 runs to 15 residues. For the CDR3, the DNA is TGTGCCAGCAGCTTGGCCGGGACAGGGGCAGATACGCAGTATTTT. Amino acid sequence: CASSLAGTGADTQYF.

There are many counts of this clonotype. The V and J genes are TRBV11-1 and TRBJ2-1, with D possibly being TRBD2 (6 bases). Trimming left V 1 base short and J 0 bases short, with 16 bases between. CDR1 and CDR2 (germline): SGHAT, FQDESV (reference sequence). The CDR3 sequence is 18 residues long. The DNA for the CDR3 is TGTGCCAGCAGCTTAGTTCTGGGCGGGATGAGCTCCTACAATGAGCAGTTCTTC. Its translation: CASSLVLGGMSSYNEQFF.

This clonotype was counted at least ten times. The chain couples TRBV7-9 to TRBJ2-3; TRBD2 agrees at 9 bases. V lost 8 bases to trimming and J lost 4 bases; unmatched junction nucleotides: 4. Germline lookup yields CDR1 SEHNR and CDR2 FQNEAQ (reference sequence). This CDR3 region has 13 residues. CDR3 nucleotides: TGTGCCAGCGAGCTAGCGGGGTCAGATACGCAGTATTTT. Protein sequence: CASELAGSDTQYF.

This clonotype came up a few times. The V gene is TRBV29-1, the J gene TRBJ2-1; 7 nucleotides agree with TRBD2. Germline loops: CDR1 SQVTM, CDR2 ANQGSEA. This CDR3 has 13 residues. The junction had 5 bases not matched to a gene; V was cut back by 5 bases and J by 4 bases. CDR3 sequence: CSVSSGTYNEQFF. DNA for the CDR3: TGCAGCGTTTCCAGCGGGACGTACAATGAGCAGTTCTTC.